This T cell receptor (beta chain) derives from a study of blood T cell repertoires in COVID-19. In the study overall: Spain, Italy and the United States supplied samples that represented acute and convalescent COVID-19. In each case, the material was cDNA or gDNA derived from T cells, B-cell-depleted T cells, or PBMCs.

How the authors handled the data: Reference gene primer amplification gave estimated nucleated cell counts. The method was immunoSEQ multiplex PCR; TCRdb's version includes in-frame clones alone and lacks a portion of them. D and trimming come from the DNA, and the V and J calls and clone size come from that table. The table lists around 370,000 clones, around 87% of them singletons. Germline-derived CDR1 and CDR2 are SGHTA and FQGNSA. Trimming cost V 5 bases and J 4 bases; bases outside gene matches: 4. CDR3 length: 14 amino acids. V and J are TRBV7-2 and TRBJ1-2, with 10 bases that match TRBD1. This clonotype was obtained from a man younger than 30 with active or convalescent COVID-19. Input material: peripheral blood. Written as DNA, the CDR3 is TGTGCCAGCAGCCGGGACAGGGGTGGCTATGGCTACACCTTC. Translating it yields CASSRDRGGYGYTF. Filled out from reference TRBV7-2 and TRBJ1-2, the complete variable domain reads GAGVSQSPSNKVTEKGKDVELRCDPISGHTALYWYRQSLGQGLEFLIYFQGNSAPDKSGLPSDRFSAERTGGSVSTLTIQRTQQEDSAVYLCASSRDRGGYGYTFGSGTRLTVV.